This TCR beta chain was sequenced in a study of T cells in localized non-small cell lung cancer. The repertoire was sequenced with immunoSEQ multiplex PCR; TCRdb's copy has only in-frame clones and lacks some. The sample comprises about 1,000 clones, about 20% of which are singletons, and approximately 19% rests with the top ten. For this clone: Its antigen is not identified.

Study conclusions and caveats: Adjacent lung had a median roughly 61 of the 100 largest tumor clones.

There are 17 residues in the CDR3. Germline values: CDR1 LNHNV, CDR2 YYDKDF (reference sequence). The trim removed 0 bases at V and 6 bases at J, leaving 8 bases unmatched. This specimen consisted of normal lung tissue next to the tumor, obtained before any cancer treatment. The chain joins TRBV15 to TRBJ2-2; TRBD2 matches at 9 bases. This receptor was identified in a woman aged 40 to 75 with stage III lung adenocarcinoma. The CDR3 DNA reads as TGTGCCACCAGCAGAGATCTGGCGGGGGGGCTCCCCGGGGAGCTGTTTTTT. Translating it yields CATSRDLAGGLPGELFF.